The 22 T cell receptor beta chains in this list originate from one sample, sequenced in a study of cytomegalovirus exposure and HLA in healthy donors. It was with 60 Vbeta and 13 Jbeta primers that the PCR ran. Repertoires were generated with immunoSEQ multiplex PCR, while TCRdb's copy carries only in-frame clones and drops some. The sample comprises under 200,000 clones, roughly four fifths of which are singletons, and more than 0.75% rests with the top ten. Material for sequencing was PBMCs. These receptor sequences come from a girl aged 2 to 10 in good health and CMV-seropositive.

The chain is built from TRBV28 and TRBJ2-1; tentatively, D is TRBD2 (5 bases). Trimming stripped 3 bases from V and 6 bases from J, with 6 bases between. CDR1 and CDR2 from the germline V gene are MDHEN and SYDVKM. The CDR3 has 12 amino acids. CDR3 region: CASSFSGNEQFF. DNA for the CDR3: TGTGCCAGCAGTTTCAGCGGCAATGAGCAGTTCTTC.

The rearrangement joins TRBV4-2 to TRBJ2-1; 11 bases line up with TRBD2. Germline V gene lookup returns CDR1 LGHNA and CDR2 YNFKEQ. Trimming cost V 6 bases and J 5 bases; bases outside gene matches: 6. The length of the CDR3 is 15 residues. The CDR3 protein is CASRLGTSGNNEQFF. CDR3 in DNA: TGTGCCAGCAGGTTAGGGACTAGCGGCAACAATGAGCAGTTCTTC.

CDR3 sequence (DNA): TGCAGCGTTGTAGACGGACAGGGAAATCAGCCCCAGCATTTT. Its protein is CSVVDGQGNQPQHF. The chain is built from TRBV29-1 and TRBJ1-5, with 8 bases fitting TRBD1. The CDR3 consists of 14 residues. Germline CDR1 SQVTM, CDR2 ANQGSEA. The V and J ends lost 4 bases and 4 bases, in that order; junction bases with no gene match: 6.

The chain employs TRBV6-1 and TRBJ1-1; D is unclear. CDR1 and CDR2 (germline): MNHNS, SASEGT. Trimming removed 6 bases at V and 4 bases at J, with 15 bases between. The CDR3 is made up of 14 amino acids. The DNA for the CDR3 is TGTGCCAGCAGGCCCCTACTAACGAGCACTGAAGCTTTCTTT. This translates into CASRPLLTSTEAFF.

V and J are TRBV5-1 and TRBJ2-5; TRBD2 is a possible D gene (6 bases). CDR1 is SGHRS, CDR2 YFSETQ, per germline. The V end lost 2 bases, the J end lost 2 bases, and 10 bases lay between the germline ends. The CDR3 is 14 amino acids. The CDR3 reads CASSFGRDQETQYF. DNA for the CDR3: TGCGCCAGCAGCTTTGGGCGGGATCAAGAGACCCAGTACTTC.

This clone was counted a single time. The J gene is TRBJ2-2, the V gene TRBV7-2; 13 nucleotides match TRBD2. The germline CDR1 and CDR2 sequences are SGHTA and FQGNSA. The CDR3 has 16 residues. Germline trimming cut 2 bases from V and 4 bases from J; bases unmatched to any gene: 1. CDR3 in amino acids: CASSLRLAGGTGELFF. The CDR3 DNA reads TGTGCCAGCAGCTTAAGACTAGCGGGAGGCACCGGGGAGCTGTTTTTT.

The chain couples TRBV5-1 to TRBJ2-1; tentatively, D is TRBD2 (5 bases). The germline CDR1 and CDR2 sequences are SGHRS and YFSETQ. The CDR3 loop spans 14 amino acids. Trimming pared 5 bases from V and 0 bases from J, leaving 9 bases between. This chain's CDR3 is CASRSGYSYNEQFF. CDR3 nucleotides: TGCGCCAGCAGAAGCGGTTACTCCTACAATGAGCAGTTCTTC.

The CDR3 sequence: CASSGLRTSTDTQYF. The CDR3 DNA is TGTGCCAGCAGTGGACTTCGAACTAGCACAGATACGCAGTATTTT. J is TRBJ2-3 and V is TRBV6-1, with D unclear. The germline gives CDR1 MNHNS, CDR2 SASEGT. The CDR3 is 15 residues long. Deletions cut 4 bases from V and 0 bases from J, with 11 bases between.

The chain combines TRBV29-1 with TRBJ1-4; 10 nucleotides line up with TRBD1. CDR3 length: 12 amino acids. The germline gives CDR1 SQVTM, CDR2 ANQGSEA. V gave up 6 bases and J gave up 7 bases; unmatched junction bases: 2. CDR3 bases: TGCAGCGTCAGGACAGGGGGTGAAAAACTGTTTTTT. It codes for CSVRTGGEKLFF.

This chain uses TRBV7-8 with TRBJ1-1; perhaps TRBD1 as D (5 bases). Trimming took off 1 base at V and 5 bases at J, with 14 bases between the two ends. CDR1 is SGHVS and CDR2 is FQNEAQ in the germline V gene. CDR3 length equals 15 residues. The CDR3 reads CASSLGSGIRTEAFF. The CDR3 nucleotides read TGTGCCAGCAGCTTAGGGTCAGGGATTAGGACTGAAGCTTTCTTT.

The CDR3 bases are TGTGCCAGCTGGGGCGGGGGAACTGAAGCTTTCTTT. It codes for CASWGGGTEAFF. This rearrangement joins TRBV27 to TRBJ1-1; D possibly corresponds to TRBD1 (5 bases). The CDR3 contains 12 residues. CDR1 and CDR2 (germline): MNHEY, SMNVEV (reference sequence). Trimming stripped 8 bases from V and 5 bases from J, with 12 bases between.

This clone appeared once. The chain recombines TRBV29-1 with TRBJ2-3; 11 nucleotides align to TRBD2. This CDR3 region has 15 residues. Trimming at V came to 2 bases and at J to 6 bases, leaving 7 bases not matched to a gene. CDR1 and CDR2 (germline): SQVTM, ANQGSEA. Here the CDR3 DNA reads TGCAGCGTTGAAAATAGCGGGAGGGCCAGGGATACGCAGTATTTT. The encoded protein is CSVENSGRARDTQYF.

V and J are TRBV19 and TRBJ2-7, with 9 bases fitting TRBD2. This CDR3 region has 15 residues. Germline V gene lookup returns CDR1 LNHDA and CDR2 SQIVND (reference sequence). V was pared by 3 bases and J by 3 bases, with 6 bases of the junction left unmatched. The CDR3 here is CASSMGTSSYYEQYF. For the CDR3, the DNA is TGTGCCAGTAGTATGGGGACTAGCAGTTACTACGAGCAGTACTTC.

With regard to this clone: Germline and junction disagree at one end, which may indicate a read error. This chain uses TRBV7-7 with TRBJ2-2; TRBD1 might be the D (5 bases). The germline gives CDR1 SSHAT, CDR2 FNYEAQ (reference sequence). CDR3 size: 13 residues. CDR3 residues: CASSLRAGRELFF. CDR3 DNA sequence: TGTGCTAGCAGCTTAAGGGCAGGGAGGGAGCTGTTTTTT.

The gene calls are TRBV4-1 and TRBJ2-2; D possibly corresponds to TRBD1 (6 bases). Trimming pared 4 bases from V and 5 bases from J, leaving 11 bases between. Germline V CDR1 and CDR2: MGHRA, YSYEKL. This CDR3 is 14 amino acids long. CDR3 in amino acids: CASSPWQGTGELFF. The CDR3 DNA reads as TGCGCCAGCAGCCCGTGGCAGGGGACCGGGGAGCTGTTTTTT.

This clone has only one observation. V usage is TRBV5-1 and J usage is TRBJ1-5; D possibly corresponds to TRBD1 (5 bases). Germline lookup yields CDR1 SGHRS and CDR2 YFSETQ. V lost 0 bases to trimming and J lost 2 bases, with 9 bases between them. The CDR3 totals 15 residues. DNA for the CDR3: TGCGCCAGCAGCTTGGGGGGCCACGGCAATCAGCCCCAGCATTTT. Its translation: CASSLGGHGNQPQHF.

The chain uses TRBV6-5 and TRBJ2-7; 7 bases map to TRBD1. This CDR3 spans 13 amino acids. CDR1 and CDR2 (germline): MNHEY, SVGAGI. V was clipped by 6 bases and J by 4 bases; unmatched bases: 6. CDR3 region: CASRGQWVYEQYF. The CDR3 nucleotides are TGTGCCAGCAGGGGACAGTGGGTTTACGAGCAGTACTTC.

This clone came up a few times. The chain joins TRBV1 to TRBJ2-7; the table's TRBD2 call for D was not verified on the DNA. TRBV1 corresponds to a pseudogene. The CDR3 extends over 14 amino acids. The CDR3 DNA follows: TGCACCAGCAGCCCTGCGGAAGGTACCTACGAGCAGTACTTC. It specifies CTSSPAEGTYEQYF.

Worth noting for this clone: With a much larger clone just one base away, this may be a read error. The chain joins TRBV6-4 to TRBJ2-3; 10 nucleotides agree with TRBD2. The CDR3 length is 15 residues. CDR1 MRHNA and CDR2 SNTAGT come from the germline V gene. V shed 3 bases and J 2 bases; nucleotides not matched to a gene: 2. The CDR3 loop is CASSELAGATDTQYF. The DNA for the CDR3 is TGTGCCAGCAGTGAGCTAGCGGGAGCCACAGATACGCAGTATTTT.

This rearrangement joins TRBV30 to TRBJ2-1; no clear D gene. V was pared by 3 bases and J by 10 bases, with 13 bases between. Germline assignment: CDR1 GTSNPN and CDR2 SVGIG (reference sequence). This CDR3 has 12 residues. CDR3 sequence: CAWRVEQPEQFF. CDR3 nucleotide sequence: TGTGCCTGGAGGGTGGAACAGCCGGAGCAGTTCTTC.

The genes are TRBV7-8 and TRBJ1-1; D perhaps matches TRBD1 (5 bases). The CDR3 has 14 residues. The ends were cut back, 3 bases at V and 3 bases at J, with 11 bases in the middle. Per the germline V gene, CDR1 is SGHVS and CDR2 is FQNEAQ. The CDR3 region is CASSFLGRDTEAFF. Written as DNA, the CDR3 is TGTGCCAGCAGCTTTCTTGGCAGGGACACTGAAGCTTTCTTT. Based on the CDR3 plus reference TRBV7-8 and TRBJ1-1, the full variable domain is GAGVSQSPRYKVAKRGQDVALRCDPISGHVSLFWYQQALGQGPEFLTYFQNEAQLDKSGLPSDRFFAERPEGSVSTLKIQRTQQEDSAVYLCASSFLGRDTEAFFGQGTRLTVV.

The DNA for the CDR3 is TGTGCCTGGAGCCGGCCAGGGGGAGAGACCCAGTACTTC. Translated: CAWSRPGGETQYF. The chain recombines TRBV30 with TRBJ2-5, with 7 bases matching TRBD1. Germline CDR1 GTSNPN, CDR2 SVGIG (reference sequence). With V trimmed by 3 bases and J by 4 bases, 5 bases remained unmatched. The CDR3 has 13 residues.